Following are 7 T cell receptor beta chains from one sample sequenced in a study of OX40 agonist ivuxolimab in advanced cancers. Measured with immunoSEQ multiplex PCR; TCRdb has only the in-frame clones, and not every one. Of tens of thousands of clones in the sample, roughly 84% are singletons; the top ten hold roughly 4.1%. The sequenced sample was CD4+ or CD8+ T cells sorted from blood, obtained in a trial of the OX40 agonist ivuxolimab. These receptors originate from an adult with an advanced solid tumor such as melanoma, head and neck, liver or kidney cancer.

The chain uses TRBV7-9 and TRBJ1-4; 9 nucleotides align to TRBD1. Trimming removed 1 base from V and 10 bases from J; junction bases left unmatched: 10. The CDR3 length is 16 residues. Germline assignment: CDR1 SEHNR and CDR2 FQNEAQ (reference sequence). This chain's CDR3 is CASSLEDLGQGGKLFF. In nucleotides, the CDR3 is TGTGCCAGCAGCTTAGAGGACCTGGGACAGGGAGGAAAACTGTTTTTT.

There are a few counts of this clone. This chain connects TRBV5-8 to TRBJ1-2; 7 positions agree with TRBD1. This CDR3 contains 13 residues. The ends lost 3 bases at V and 4 bases at J; junction bases unmatched: 3. CDR1 is SGHTS, CDR2 YDEGEE, per germline. The CDR3 DNA reads TGTGCCAGCAGCTCGACAGGGCGCTATGGCTACACCTTC. Translating it yields CASSSTGRYGYTF.

The chain uses TRBV6-1 and TRBJ2-7; 10 bases agree with TRBD1. Trimming at V came to 3 bases and at J to 4 bases, leaving 3 bases not matched to a gene. The germline V gene has CDR1 MNHNS and CDR2 SASEGT. This CDR3 has 14 residues. The CDR3 loop reads CASSDRQGAYEQYF. The DNA of the CDR3 is TGTGCCAGCAGTGATCGACAGGGGGCTTACGAGCAGTACTTC.

This clone was seen a few times. The rearrangement joins TRBV7-2 to TRBJ1-2; D is ambiguous. The CDR3 is 19 amino acids. Germline loops: CDR1 SGHTA, CDR2 FQGNSA. Trimming left V 0 bases short and J 1 base short, with 21 bases between. CDR3 residues: CASSLARSDLGRINYGYTF. The CDR3 nucleotides read TGTGCCAGCAGCTTAGCTCGTTCAGACCTAGGACGGATTAACTATGGCTACACCTTC.

The chain has TRBV19 and TRBJ2-7, with D maybe TRBD1 (6 bases). Germline V gives CDR1 LNHDA, CDR2 SQIVND (reference sequence). The CDR3 covers 14 residues. V was shortened by 5 bases and J by 0 bases, with 11 bases between the two germline ends. DNA of the CDR3: TGTGCCAGTAGTGTCAGCAGGGGCTCCTACGAGCAGTACTTC. Protein product: CASSVSRGSYEQYF. Together with reference TRBV19 and TRBJ2-7, the CDR3 gives the full variable domain: DGGITQSPKYLFRKEGQNVTLSCEQNLNHDAMYWYRQDPGQGLRLIYYSQIVNDFQKGDIAEGYSVSREKKESFPLTVTSAQKNPTAFYLCASSVSRGSYEQYFGPGTRLTVT.

V gene TRBV7-9 combines with J gene TRBJ2-6; D is unclear. CDR1 and CDR2 from the germline V gene are SEHNR and FQNEAQ (reference sequence). V lost 4 bases, J lost 2 bases, and 3 bases lay in between. This CDR3 region has 13 residues. This CDR3 is CASSSPGANVLTF. CDR3 bases: TGTGCCAGCAGCTCTCCTGGGGCCAACGTCCTGACTTTC. Combining the CDR3 with reference TRBV7-9 and TRBJ2-6 gives the whole variable domain DTGVSQNPRHKITKRGQNVTFRCDPISEHNRLYWYRQTLGQGPEFLTYFQNEAQLEKSRLLSDRFSAERPKGSFSTLEIQRTEQGDSAMYLCASSSPGANVLTFGAGSRLTVL.

V and J are TRBV2 and TRBJ2-1; weak D call: TRBD2 (7 bases). Looked up from germline, CDR1 is SNHLY and CDR2 is FYNNEI. The CDR3 has 14 residues. The ends were cut back, 8 bases at V and 11 bases at J, with 22 bases in the middle. In DNA form, the CDR3 reads TGTGCCAGCGACCCTGCGGGGGCGGGGTTGAAGCAGTTCTTC. Translation gives CASDPAGAGLKQFF.